These 30 T cell receptor beta chains were sequenced from one sample in a study of breast tumors, draining lymph nodes, adjacent tissues. Via MiXCR, TCRdb re-called the multiplex PCR reads, giving one row per CDR3 protein. The sample includes 150,000 to 200,000 distinct CDR3 sequences, approximately 33% of them seen just once. Breast cancer patients provided tissue from their axillary draining lymph nodes. Input material: axillary lymph node tissue. The source is a female donor with breast cancer. Some clones in this sample may be carry-over from other donors' samples.

This clonotype was recorded at least ten times. The chain carries TRBV12-3 or TRBV12-4 and TRBJ2-7; 8 nucleotides match TRBD2. CDR3 length equals 15 residues. V shed 4 bases and J 0 bases; nucleotides not matched to a gene: 5. The DNA of the CDR3 is TGTGCCAGCAGTTCAGAGCGGGAGCCCTCCTACGAGCAGTACTTC. It specifies CASSSEREPSYEQYF.

CDR3 in DNA: TGTGCCAGCAGTGTTTCCTCCGGGACAGGGACCTACGAGCAGTACTTC. The encoded protein is CASSVSSGTGTYEQYF. The chain couples TRBV25-1 to TRBJ2-7; TRBD1 agrees at 9 bases. After removal of 4 bases from V and 2 bases from J, the junction contained 9 bases not matched to a gene. CDR1 and CDR2 (germline): MGHDK, SYGVNS. This CDR3 spans 16 amino acids.

This clonotype was seen repeatedly, ten times or more. J is TRBJ2-7 and V is TRBV10-3, with TRBD2 matching over 16 bases. J gave up 2 bases and V 4 bases, and 5 bases lay outside the gene matches. Germline loops: CDR1 ENHRY, CDR2 SYGVKD. There are 17 residues in the CDR3. Written as DNA, the CDR3 is TGTGCCATCAGTGGCCCCGGGACTAGCGGGAGGGCCTACGAGCAGTACTTC. Translating it yields CAISGPGTSGRAYEQYF.

This clonotype was detected once. This chain uses TRBV12-3 or TRBV12-4 with TRBJ2-7; 7 bases agree with TRBD2. V shed 6 bases and J 3 bases; nucleotides not matched to a gene: 11. The CDR3 length is 15 residues. The CDR3 reads CASSPWAGVYYEQYF. The CDR3 DNA is TGTGCCAGCAGCCCGTGGGCGGGGGTGTACTACGAGCAGTACTTC.

The rearrangement uses TRBV2 and TRBJ2-4; either TRBD1 or TRBD2 may fit D (6 bases each). Trimming pared 4 bases from V and 7 bases from J, leaving 8 bases between. This CDR3 spans 12 amino acids. Germline CDR1 SNHLY, CDR2 FYNNEI. Here the CDR3 reads CASSVGGNIQYF. CDR3 bases: TGTGCCAGCAGTGTCGGGGGCAACATTCAGTACTTC. Together with reference TRBV2 and TRBJ2-4, the CDR3 gives the full variable domain: EPEVTQTPSHQVTQMGQEVILRCVPISNHLYFYWYRQILGQKVEFLVSFYNNEISEKSEIFDDQFSVERPDGSNFTLKIRSTKLEDSAMYFCASSVGGNIQYFGAGTRLSVL.

This clonotype was counted many times. V gene TRBV9 combines with J gene TRBJ2-6, with D unresolved. The V end lost 4 bases, the J end lost 0 bases, and 5 bases lay between the germline ends. CDR1 and CDR2 (germline): SGDLS, YYNGEE. The CDR3 runs to 14 residues. CDR3 DNA sequence: TGTGCCAGCAGCCTAGGCTCTGGGGCCAACGTCCTGACTTTC. The encoded protein is CASSLGSGANVLTF. The full variable domain, in which reference TRBV9 and TRBJ2-6 provide the parts outside the CDR3, is DSGVTQTPKHLITATGQRVTLRCSPRSGDLSVYWYQQSLDQGLQFLIQYYNGEERAKGNILERFSAQQFPDLHSELNLSSLELGDSALYFCASSLGSGANVLTFGAGSRLTVL.

This clonotype was detected many times. J is TRBJ2-3 and V is TRBV5-1; 7 nucleotides match TRBD2. Germline lookup yields CDR1 SGHRS and CDR2 YFSETQ. The CDR3 is 14 residues long. With V trimmed by 4 bases and J by 6 bases, 8 bases remained unmatched. CDR3 in amino acids: CASSPERGRDTQYF. The CDR3 DNA reads as TGCGCCAGCAGCCCCGAGCGGGGACGGGATACGCAGTATTTT.

This chain links TRBV20-1 with TRBJ1-5; D possibly corresponds to TRBD1 (5 bases). CDR1 and CDR2 from the germline V gene are DFQATT and SNEGSKA (reference sequence). The CDR3 extends over 13 amino acids. Trimming stripped 3 bases from V and 11 bases from J, with 17 bases between. The CDR3 here is CSASQGTGETQHF. The CDR3 region has the DNA TGCAGTGCTAGTCAGGGCACAGGCGAGACCCAGCATTTT.

The V gene is TRBV19, the J gene TRBJ1-1, with D maybe TRBD1 (6 bases). V was trimmed by 6 bases and J by 0 bases, leaving 14 bases between them. CDR1 is LNHDA and CDR2 is SQIVND in the germline V gene (reference sequence). This CDR3 spans 15 amino acids. The CDR3 here is CASRGAGGLNTEAFF. In DNA form, the CDR3 reads TGTGCCAGTAGGGGGGCGGGGGGTTTGAACACTGAAGCTTTCTTT.

This chain links TRBV25-1 with TRBJ1-2; D might be TRBD1 (5 bases). Trimming took off 10 bases at V and 5 bases at J, with 17 bases between the two ends. This CDR3 has 13 residues. Germline assignment: CDR1 MGHDK and CDR2 SYGVNS. The CDR3 DNA reads TGTGCCACCCCAATTGGGACTCCATATGGCTACACCTTC. Translation: CATPIGTPYGYTF.

This clonotype has only a few counts. The V gene is TRBV5-6, the J gene TRBJ1-2; D unresolved. CDR1 is SGHDT, CDR2 YYEEEE, per germline. Trimming took 2 bases from V and 4 from J, leaving 12 bases between them. CDR3 length: 14 residues. The CDR3 sequence is CASSFEPVVYGYTF. As DNA, the CDR3 is TGTGCCAGCAGCTTTGAACCAGTGGTCTATGGCTACACCTTC.

The J gene is TRBJ2-1, the V gene TRBV6-5; possibly TRBD1 or TRBD2 for D (5 bases each). The CDR3 runs to 16 residues. CDR1 MNHEY and CDR2 SVGAGI come from the germline V gene. The V end was cut by 0 bases, the J end by 1 base, with 10 bases between. DNA of the CDR3: TGTGCCAGCAGTTACTCGGCGAGGGGATCCTACAATGAGCAGTTCTTC. This sequence encodes CASSYSARGSYNEQFF.

Worth noting for this clonotype: Because the CDR3 is missing its conserved closing phenylalanine or tryptophan, this is likely a read error. The limits of the CDR3 on the DNA are not certain, so only TCRdb's listed CDR3 is given. The J gene is TRBJ1-6, the V gene TRBV7-2. CDR1 and CDR2 from the germline V gene are SGHTA and FQGNSA. The CDR3 totals 8 residues, both ends included. CDR3 amino acids: CASSRLPL.

This clonotype was picked up many times. This sequence joins TRBV18 and TRBJ2-5; 9 bases fit TRBD2. The CDR3 consists of 15 residues. Trimming took 3 bases from V and 0 from J; bases not matched to a gene: 2. The germline V gene has CDR1 KGHSH and CDR2 LQKENI. The CDR3 spells CASSPRTSDQETQYF. The CDR3 bases are TGTGCCAGCTCACCCCGGACTAGCGACCAAGAGACCCAGTACTTC.

In regard to this clonotype: Being one base from a much bigger clone, this may be a read error. The chain recombines TRBV20-1 with TRBJ2-7; 9 bases are shared with TRBD2. Germline-derived CDR1 and CDR2 are DFQATT and SNEGSKA (reference sequence). This CDR3 region has 13 residues. The CDR3 DNA is TGCAGTGCTAGAGTAGCGGGAGACTACGCGCAGTACTTC. This encodes CSARVAGDYAQYF.

This clonotype was recorded many times. V usage is TRBV6-1 and J usage is TRBJ2-7; a weak D match, TRBD2 (5 bases). V lost 4 bases, J lost 4 bases, and 8 bases lay in between. The CDR3 extends over 12 amino acids. CDR1 is MNHNS, CDR2 SASEGT, per germline. In DNA form, the CDR3 reads TGTGCCAGCAGTGTAGCGCAATACGAGCAGTACTTC. This codes for CASSVAQYEQYF.

The genes are TRBV6-1 and TRBJ2-3; 7 bases are shared with TRBD2. This CDR3 spans 11 amino acids. V trimming: 8 bases; J trimming: 9 bases; junction bases outside the gene matches: 5. Germline V CDR1 and CDR2: MNHNS, SASEGT. CDR3 bases: TGTGCCAGCTGGGGGGGGTACACGCAGTATTTT. Its translation: CASWGGYTQYF.

Only a few counts were recorded for this clonotype. A much bigger clone sits one base away, suggesting this may be a read error. This chain uses TRBV19 with TRBJ2-6; a weak D match, TRBD2 (7 bases). This CDR3 has 19 residues. Germline-derived CDR1 and CDR2 are LNHDA and SQIVND (reference sequence). The chain's CDR3 is CASSSYRGAPLTGANALTF. Written as DNA, the CDR3 is TGTGCCAGTAGTTCATATCGGGGGGCGCCGTTGACTGGGGCCAACGCCCTGACTTTC.

On this clonotype: Just one base apart from a much larger clone, this may be a read error. The chain links TRBV18 to TRBJ1-5; D not certain. Germline V gene lookup returns CDR1 KGHSH and CDR2 LQKENI. The CDR3 is made up of 14 amino acids. CDR3 amino acids: CASSRTYSNQPRHF. CDR3 nucleotides: TGTGCCAGCTCACGGACGTATAGCAATCAGCCCCGGCATTTT.

Within the sample, this clonotype is medium-sized. This rearrangement joins TRBV7-2 to TRBJ2-7; D uncertain. The germline CDR1 and CDR2 sequences are SGHTA and FQGNSA. This CDR3 has 13 residues. Trimming left V 6 bases short and J 0 bases short, with 9 bases between. The CDR3 DNA sequence: TGTGCCAGCAGTTCGGACGCCTCCTACGAGCAGTACTTC. Its protein is CASSSDASYEQYF.

In its sample, this clonotype was seen many times. The chain employs TRBV4-1 and TRBJ2-5; no firm D call. CDR3 length: 14 residues. V lost 4 bases to trimming and J lost 5 bases, with 14 bases between them. Germline V gives CDR1 MGHRA, CDR2 YSYEKL. The CDR3 bases are TGCGCCAGCAGCCTTCCGTTAGTGGGGGAGACCCAGTACTTC. It translates to CASSLPLVGETQYF.

There are many counts of this clonotype. This chain connects TRBV9 to TRBJ2-3; TRBD2 matches 8 bases. This CDR3 is 16 amino acids long. The germline CDR1 and CDR2 sequences are SGDLS and YYNGEE. With V trimmed by 3 bases and J by 4 bases, 10 bases remained unmatched. In DNA form, the CDR3 reads TGTGCCAGCAGCGACGTCGGGGCGGGGGGAGCAGATACGCAGTATTTT. This translates into CASSDVGAGGADTQYF.

Details on this clonotype: Since a much larger clone is just one base distant, this may be a read error. The chain employs TRBV11-2 and TRBJ2-3, with 8 bases aligning to TRBD2. The CDR3 covers 16 residues. V shed 5 bases, J shed 7 bases, and the junction held 14 bases outside the gene matches. CDR1 is SGHAT, CDR2 FQNNGV, per germline. This chain's CDR3 is CASSPEVAGPRNTQYF. In nucleotides, the CDR3 is TGTGCCAGCAGCCCTGAGGTAGCGGGACCTCGGAATACGCAGTATTTT.

This clonotype was counted ten times or more. The chain links TRBV19 to TRBJ1-3; no clear D gene. The germline V gene has CDR1 LNHDA and CDR2 SQIVND (reference sequence). V gave up 2 bases and J gave up 2 bases, with 10 bases separating them. The CDR3 is 15 amino acids. As DNA, the CDR3 is TGTGCCAGTAGTATAAGAGATCAGGCTGGAAACACCATATATTTT. Amino acid sequence: CASSIRDQAGNTIYF.

This clonotype was seen repeatedly, ten times or more. The chain combines TRBV19 with TRBJ2-1, with 8 bases fitting TRBD2. With 3 bases clipped from V and 7 bases from J, the junction kept 8 bases outside the gene matches. CDR3 length: 15 amino acids. The V gene's germline CDR1 is LNHDA and CDR2 SQIVND (reference sequence). Written as DNA, the CDR3 is TGTGCCAGTAGTATTATCCTTACGGGGGGGAATGAGCAGTTCTTC. It encodes CASSIILTGGNEQFF.

This chain joins TRBV27 and TRBJ2-7; tentatively, D is TRBD1 (5 bases). The CDR3 consists of 14 residues. Germline values: CDR1 MNHEY, CDR2 SMNVEV (reference sequence). The V and J ends lost 0 bases and 5 bases respectively, with 11 bases between them. This chain's CDR3 is CASSLSAGRHEQYF. In nucleotides, the CDR3 is TGTGCCAGCAGTTTATCTGCAGGGCGGCACGAGCAGTACTTC.

There are many counts of this clonotype. V and J are TRBV7-2 and TRBJ2-2; D remains ambiguous. Germline V gene sequence: CDR1 SGHTA, CDR2 FQGNSA. The V end was cut by 2 bases, the J end by 5 bases, with 9 bases between. The CDR3 extends over 14 amino acids. The CDR3 spells CASSLNRETGELFF. Here the CDR3 DNA reads TGTGCCAGCAGCTTAAACAGAGAAACCGGGGAGCTGTTTTTT.

The sample holds a few counts of this clonotype. V gene TRBV5-4 combines with J gene TRBJ1-2; D gene unclear. V was shortened by 2 bases and J by 7 bases, with 9 bases between the two germline ends. The CDR3 has 12 amino acids. Germline V gives CDR1 SGHNT, CDR2 YYREEE (reference sequence). The CDR3 coding sequence is TGTGCCAGCAGCTTTAAGTTTGCTGGCTACACCTTC. Its translation is CASSFKFAGYTF.

Regarding this clonotype: This sequence may be a read error, since a much larger clone differs from it by one base. In this CDR3 the conserved last residue, phenylalanine or tryptophan, is missing, so a read error is likely. The chain carries TRBV15 and TRBJ2-2; 7 positions agree with TRBD1. The germline V gene encodes CDR1 LNHNV and CDR2 YYDKDF (reference sequence). The CDR3 has 15 amino acids. Trimming took 6 bases from V and 3 from J; bases not matched to a gene: 7. CDR3 in amino acids: CATRDRARYTGELFL. DNA of the CDR3: TGTGCCACCAGAGACAGGGCGAGATACACCGGGGAGCTGTTTTTA.

About this clonotype: Given a much more abundant clone one base away, this may be a read error. Lacking the conserved final phenylalanine or tryptophan, this CDR3 likely reflects a read error. The CDR3 nucleotides read TGTGCCAGCAGCGGATTGGGCAGGCGGGGCTACACCTCC. Its protein product is CASSGLGRRGYTS. The chain links TRBV9 to TRBJ1-2; the D is unclear. This CDR3 is built from 13 residues. Germline assignment: CDR1 SGDLS and CDR2 YYNGEE. V was cut by 3 bases and J by 8 bases, with 14 bases left in between.